The clone carrying this TCR beta chain was seen once. This sample includes further DNA sequences coding for the same CDR3. How the authors handled the data: How many nucleated cells were present was estimated from reference gene primer amplification. The protocol was immunoSEQ multiplex PCR, while the TCRdb copy is restricted to in-frame clones and leaves out a portion. V, J and clone size were drawn from that table, and D and trimming were deduced from the DNA. The table lists 250,000 to 300,000 clones, around 87% of them singletons. The CDR3 runs to 14 residues. Trimming cost V 6 bases and J 6 bases; bases outside gene matches: 4. Germline V CDR1 and CDR2: MNHEY, SVGAGI. The data originate from a study of blood T cell repertoires in COVID-19. About the study: Nucleic acid was either cDNA or gDNA, and it came from T cells, B-cell-depleted T cells, or PBMCs.

The source of this sequence is a woman aged 45-65 years who had recovered from COVID-19. Sequencing was done on a sample of peripheral blood. The chain recombines TRBV6-5 with TRBJ2-3; TRBD2 matches 12 bases. CDR3: CASRLAGGADTQYF. In DNA, the CDR3 is TGTGCCAGCAGACTAGCGGGAGGTGCGGATACGCAGTATTTT.